This T cell receptor (beta chain) is from a study of post-analysis software for immune sequencing data. Study summary: Relapsing-remitting, secondary progressive and progressive-relapsing multiple sclerosis were all included among the disease courses.

This CDR3 region has 13 residues. CDR1 is LGHNA and CDR2 is YNFKEQ in the germline V gene. To note about this clonotype: Antigen unknown. An end of the junction differs from the germline gene, which may be a read error.

Findings and caveats of the study: Relative to controls, patients had roughly five TRBV segments at higher frequency, with TRBV5-6, TRBV5-1 and TRBV20-1 among these.

Incorporated into the TCR beta cDNA libraries were unique molecular identifiers, which served to reduce PCR and sequencing biases. Input of roughly 0.85 to 11 million T cells yielded roughly 530,000 cDNA molecules. Using its own MiXCR run on the PCR reads, TCRdb lists one record per CDR3 protein. Among about 770,000 distinct CDR3 sequences listed, under 60% were seen once. The sequence was collected from a girl aged 5-17 years with multiple sclerosis. Sequencing was carried out using blood. J is TRBJ2-1 and V is TRBV4-2; D not certain. CDR3 sequence reads: CAGSQESYNEQFF. The CDR3 DNA reads as TGTGCCGGCAGCCAAGAAAGCTACAATGAGCAGTTCTTC.